This TCR beta chain was recovered during a study of neurological immune-mediated disorders. General observations from the study: None of the CDR3 amino acid sequences in expanded clones turned up in more than one subject, which points to private repertoires in all groups.

This clonotype was detected only a few times. The antigen is undetermined. CDR3 length equals 17 residues. Germline CDR1 reads DFQATT; CDR2 reads SNEGSKA (reference sequence). V shed 3 bases and J 0 bases; nucleotides not matched to a gene: 10. The time point: technical triplicate 2. Sequencing runs each generated in excess of 190 million TCR-beta sequences derived from 15-18 subjects. A single record per CDR3 protein comes from TCRdb applying MiXCR to the 5' RACE reads. The sample includes under 65,000 distinct CDR3 sequences, less than 25% of them seen just once. What was sequenced was PBMCs. The rearrangement joins TRBV20-1 to TRBJ1-1, with 10 bases matching TRBD1. The sequence was collected from a man in his 60s with HTLV-1-associated myelopathy (HAM/TSP). The CDR3 here is CSASPRDRGSLNTEAFF. The CDR3 nucleotides read TGCAGTGCTAGTCCCCGGGACAGGGGTTCCCTGAACACTGAAGCTTTCTTT.